Shown below are 31 T cell receptor beta chains from a single sample sequenced in a study of shared clonotypes between healthy human individuals. Method: immunoSEQ multiplex PCR; TCRdb's copy keeps in-frame clones and lacks some. This table holds about 560,000 clones, around three quarters found once. The specimen sequenced was PBMCs. All receptors come from a woman in her 40s in good health. Some clones in this sample may be carry-over from other donors' samples.

This sequence joins TRBV30 and TRBJ2-6, with 9 bases matching TRBD1. This CDR3 spans 17 amino acids. Germline loops: CDR1 GTSNPN, CDR2 SVGIG (reference sequence). Trimming cost V 2 bases and J 1 base; bases outside gene matches: 6. The CDR3 DNA reads TGTGCCTGGAGTTTGGGACAGGGAAGATCTGGGGCCAACGTCCTGACTTTC. Translating gives CAWSLGQGRSGANVLTF.

The chain carries TRBV4-2 and TRBJ2-7; 7 bases line up with TRBD2. This CDR3 region has 17 residues. Trimming removed 3 bases from V and 0 bases from J; junction bases left unmatched: 11. The germline V gene encodes CDR1 LGHNA and CDR2 YNFKEQ. CDR3 amino acids: CASSQGMGRESSYEQYF. The CDR3 coding sequence is TGTGCCAGCAGCCAGGGTATGGGGCGGGAGAGCTCCTACGAGCAGTACTTC.

The chain recombines TRBV5-1 with TRBJ2-6, with 8 bases matching TRBD2. The V segment lost 1 base and the J segment 0 bases; nucleotides outside the gene matches: 6. Germline-derived CDR1 and CDR2 are SGHRS and YFSETQ. The CDR3 loop spans 18 amino acids. For the CDR3, the DNA is TGCGCCAGCAGCTTGTTGGCGGGAGGAGACTCTGGGGCCAACGTCCTGACTTTC. This codes for CASSLLAGGDSGANVLTF.

The rearrangement joins TRBV7-2 to TRBJ1-2; D gene ambiguous. The CDR3 is 13 residues long. From germline, CDR1 is SGHTA and CDR2 FQGNSA. V was trimmed by 5 bases and J by 2 bases, leaving 9 bases between them. The CDR3 here is CASSDSWNYGYTF. Written as DNA, the CDR3 is TGTGCCAGCAGCGACTCATGGAACTATGGCTACACCTTC.

This chain uses TRBV6-4 with TRBJ2-1, with D tentatively TRBD2 (6 bases). The CDR3 has 10 residues. V lost 9 bases and J lost 10, with 10 bases in between. CDR1 MRHNA and CDR2 SNTAGT come from the germline V gene. DNA for the CDR3: TGTGCCAGGGGGAGCGGGGAGCAGTTCTTC. Protein: CARGSGEQFF.

The rearrangement uses TRBV5-1 and TRBJ2-7, with 14 bases lining up with TRBD2. Germline CDR1 SGHRS, CDR2 YFSETQ. V lost 4 bases, J lost 12 bases, and 12 bases stayed unmatched. This CDR3 spans 15 amino acids. The CDR3 nucleotides are TGCGCCAGCAGCCCCGGGACTAGCGGGGGCCGGACGGGGTACTTC. This gives the protein CASSPGTSGGRTGYF.

This chain joins TRBV6-5 and TRBJ1-5; D may be TRBD1 (6 bases). Germline CDR1 reads MNHEY; CDR2 reads SVGAGI. V shed 2 bases and J shed 5 bases, with 10 bases lying between them. The CDR3 loop spans 14 amino acids. In DNA form, the CDR3 reads TGTGCCAGCAGTTACCGGACAGCCGATCAGCCCCAGCATTTT. This encodes CASSYRTADQPQHF.

In the case of this clone: This same CDR3 is encoded by further DNA sequences in the sample. The V call is TRBV5-4, the J call TRBJ1-5, with D uncertain. The V end was cut by 0 bases, the J end by 0 bases, with 1 base between. Germline CDR1 SGHNT, CDR2 YYREEE (reference sequence). The CDR3 is 13 residues long. The CDR3 region has the DNA TGTGCCAGCAGCTTGGATAGCAATCAGCCCCAGCATTTT. Its protein product is CASSLDSNQPQHF.

V gene TRBV7-2 combines with J gene TRBJ2-5, with a tentative D call TRBD2 (5 bases). The end of the DNA fits TRBJ2-7 better, so the J call may be wrong. The germline V gene encodes CDR1 SGHTA and CDR2 FQGNSA. This CDR3 region has 14 residues. The CDR3 coding sequence is TGTGCCAGCAGCTTAGCAGCGGACTCCTACGAGCAGTACTTC. Translating gives CASSLAADSYEQYF.

J is TRBJ2-5 and V is TRBV2, with 7 nucleotides matching TRBD1. CDR3 length equals 15 residues. The junction had 8 bases not matched to a gene; V was cut back by 1 base and J by 6 bases. Per the germline V gene, CDR1 is SNHLY and CDR2 is FYNNEI. Here the CDR3 DNA reads TGTGCCAGCAGTGAAGATGCTGGGACAGAGCAGACCCAGTACTTC. Protein sequence: CASSEDAGTEQTQYF.

V usage is TRBV4-1 and J usage is TRBJ2-7; 8 bases fit TRBD2. Germline loops: CDR1 MGHRA, CDR2 YSYEKL. Unmatched junction bases numbered 2, after V lost 0 bases and J lost 7 bases. The CDR3 is made up of 13 amino acids. The CDR3 DNA is TGCGCCAGCAGCCAAGAGGCGGGAGGTGAGCAGTACTTC. Its translation is CASSQEAGGEQYF.

J is TRBJ1-1 and V is TRBV27; D gene ambiguous. Germline CDR1 and CDR2: MNHEY and SMNVEV (reference sequence). V lost 0 bases and J lost 1, with 6 bases in between. CDR3 length equals 14 residues. DNA for the CDR3: TGTGCCAGCAGTTTATCGCGGGCGAACACTGAAGCTTTCTTT. As protein: CASSLSRANTEAFF.

The V call is TRBV28, the J call TRBJ2-5, with D possibly TRBD2 on 6 matching bases. This CDR3 has 15 residues. V was pared by 6 bases and J by 7 bases, with 21 bases between. Germline V gene lookup returns CDR1 MDHEN and CDR2 SYDVKM. In nucleotides, the CDR3 is TGTGCCAGCAGCCTAAGCGGGTGGAGATTGGGGACCCAGTACTTC. It translates to CASSLSGWRLGTQYF.

The chain couples TRBV11-2 to TRBJ2-1; 13 nucleotides match TRBD2. Trimming took 5 bases from V and 6 from J; bases not matched to a gene: 4. This CDR3 contains 15 residues. The V gene's germline CDR1 is SGHAT and CDR2 FQNNGV. CDR3 sequence reads: CASSILAGGINEQFF. The DNA of the CDR3 is TGTGCCAGCAGCATACTAGCGGGAGGGATCAATGAGCAGTTCTTC. Supplemented by reference TRBV11-2 and TRBJ2-1, the full variable domain reads EAGVAQSPRYKIIEKRQSVAFWCNPISGHATLYWYQQILGQGPKLLIQFQNNGVVDDSQLPKDRFSAERLKGVDSTLKIQPAKLEDSAVYLCASSILAGGINEQFFGPGTRLTVL.

The chain is built from TRBV10-3 and TRBJ2-3; D not certain. Germline CDR1 ENHRY, CDR2 SYGVKD. The CDR3 is made up of 14 amino acids. V dropped 3 bases and J dropped 4 bases, with 11 bases sitting between them. The DNA of the CDR3 is TGTGCCATCAGTGACGGAGTCGGCGCAGATACGCAGTATTTT. This translates into CAISDGVGADTQYF.

The J gene is TRBJ1-5, the V gene TRBV4-1, with TRBD1 matching 7 bases. This CDR3 is built from 14 residues. Germline CDR1 MGHRA, CDR2 YSYEKL. V shed 4 bases, J shed 7 bases, and the junction held 7 bases outside the gene matches. CDR3 in amino acids: CASSPEGGRQPQHF. The CDR3 DNA reads as TGCGCCAGCAGCCCAGAAGGGGGCAGGCAGCCCCAGCATTTT.

In the case of this clone: Additional DNA sequences in this sample encode the identical CDR3. V gene TRBV28 combines with J gene TRBJ1-2; D not certain. Germline V lookup: CDR1 MDHEN, CDR2 SYDVKM. The CDR3 has 10 amino acids. Between the trimmed V and J ends, which lost 5 bases and 5 bases, there was a span of 3 bases. The CDR3 sequence is CASSGYGYTF. The DNA for the CDR3 is TGTGCCAGCAGTGGGTATGGCTACACCTTC.

This chain joins TRBV7-3 and TRBJ2-4; 13 positions match TRBD2. Germline V gene lookup returns CDR1 SGHTA and CDR2 FQGTGA. This CDR3 region has 19 residues. V dropped 5 bases and J dropped 0; count of bases not matched to a gene: 10. CDR3 loop: CASSLVGLAGPRAKNIQYF. CDR3 in DNA: TGTGCCAGCAGCCTAGTGGGACTAGCGGGACCGAGAGCCAAAAACATTCAGTACTTC. The variable domain in full, completed from reference TRBV7-3 and TRBJ2-4, reads GAGVSQTPSNKVTEKGKYVELRCDPISGHTALYWYRQSLGQGPEFLIYFQGTGAADDSGLPNDRFFAVRPEGSVSTLKIQRTERGDSAVYLCASSLVGLAGPRAKNIQYFGAGTRLSVL.

The chain joins TRBV2 to TRBJ1-6, with unresolved D. This CDR3 region has 16 residues. From germline, CDR1 is SNHLY and CDR2 FYNNEI. The V end was cut by 1 base, the J end by 2 bases, with 9 bases between. In DNA, the CDR3 is TGTGCCAGCAGTGAAGGGTTCCGGGCCTATAATTCACCCCTCCACTTT. Its protein product is CASSEGFRAYNSPLHF. Based on the CDR3 plus reference TRBV2 and TRBJ1-6, the full variable domain is EPEVTQTPSHQVTQMGQEVILRCVPISNHLYFYWYRQILGQKVEFLVSFYNNEISEKSEIFDDQFSVERPDGSNFTLKIRSTKLEDSAMYFCASSEGFRAYNSPLHFGNGTRLTVT.

This clone was seen a single time. The chain links TRBV5-5 to TRBJ1-2, with 10 positions matching TRBD1. The CDR3 extends over 14 amino acids. Germline values: CDR1 SGHKS, CDR2 YYEKEE (reference sequence). V shed 0 bases, J shed 5 bases, and the junction held 1 base outside the gene matches. CDR3 protein: CASSLGQGAYGYTF. CDR3 DNA sequence: TGTGCCAGCAGCTTGGGACAGGGGGCATATGGCTACACCTTC.

This clone was observed a few times. Other nucleotide sequences from this sample produce the same CDR3. CDR3 sequence reads: CASSYLGQGGYGYTF. CDR3 sequence (DNA): TGTGCCAGCAGTTACTTGGGACAGGGTGGCTATGGCTACACCTTC. The chain combines TRBV6-5 with TRBJ1-2; 9 bases line up with TRBD1. Germline V gene lookup returns CDR1 MNHEY and CDR2 SVGAGI. The CDR3 loop spans 15 amino acids. Losses at the gene ends were 1 base for V and 4 bases for J; bases not matched to a gene: 4.

This clone turned up a few times. The chain carries TRBV28 and TRBJ1-4, with D perhaps TRBD1 (5 bases). CDR3 length: 13 residues. V lost 5 bases and J lost 3, with 7 bases in between. Germline CDR1 reads MDHEN; CDR2 reads SYDVKM. CDR3 DNA: TGTGCCAGCAGTAGGGGTTCTAATGAAAAACTGTTTTTT. Amino acids: CASSRGSNEKLFF.

V and J are TRBV28 and TRBJ2-7; the D gene is possibly TRBD1 (6 bases). Germline CDR1 is MDHEN and CDR2 is SYDVKM. Trimming took 5 bases from V and 9 from J, leaving 26 bases between them. This CDR3 spans 16 amino acids. CDR3 DNA sequence: TGTGCCAGCAGTCCATGGCCCGGGACACGGGTATTCTTGCAGTACTTC. Translating gives CASSPWPGTRVFLQYF.

This clone was seen repeatedly, ten times or more. The chain employs TRBV6-4 and TRBJ2-3, with D maybe TRBD2 (5 bases). Germline-derived CDR1 and CDR2 are MRHNA and SNTAGT. This CDR3 has 15 amino acids. V lost 2 bases, J lost 0 bases, and 9 bases lay in between. The CDR3 DNA follows: TGTGCCAGCAGTGACGGGCTAGCCAGCACAGATACGCAGTATTTT. Translated: CASSDGLASTDTQYF.

The chain joins TRBV23-1 to TRBJ1-4, with TRBD1 matching 9 bases. TRBV23-1 carries the ORF label, with uncertain function. After removal of 8 bases from V and 6 bases from J, the junction contained 16 bases not matched to a gene. This CDR3 contains 17 residues. The CDR3 spells CASCSGTGHSPDEKLFF. CDR3 nucleotide sequence: TGCGCCAGCTGTTCCGGGACAGGGCACTCACCCGATGAAAAACTGTTTTTT.

The chain combines TRBV19 with TRBJ1-1, with no clear D. V shed 4 bases and J shed 0 bases, with 6 bases lying between them. The CDR3 loop spans 13 amino acids. In germline, CDR1 is LNHDA, CDR2 SQIVND (reference sequence). CDR3 sequence (DNA): TGTGCCAGTAGTACAGCTATGAACACTGAAGCTTTCTTT. Translating gives CASSTAMNTEAFF.

The genes are TRBV5-1 and TRBJ2-3, with a weak D call TRBD2 (7 bases). The CDR3 runs 16 residues. Germline CDR1 and CDR2: SGHRS and YFSETQ. V gave up 0 bases and J gave up 2 bases, with 13 bases separating them. CDR3 sequence (DNA): TGCGCCAGCAGCTTGGAGGGGAGGGGGGACACAGATACGCAGTATTTT. Translated, it gives CASSLEGRGDTDTQYF.

CDR3 bases: TGTGCCAGTAGTGTCTCGGTCTGGTTGCGCACTGAAGCTTTCTTT. It yields the protein CASSVSVWLRTEAFF. This chain links TRBV19 with TRBJ1-1; D gene unclear. The germline V and J ends were trimmed by 5 bases and 4 bases, with 17 bases remaining between them. The CDR3 has 15 residues. Germline CDR1 reads LNHDA; CDR2 reads SQIVND (reference sequence).

This clone was seen just once. The chain recombines TRBV4-3 with TRBJ1-2; tentatively, D is TRBD1 (6 bases). Germline CDR1 reads LGHNA; CDR2 reads YSLEER. V lost 0 bases, J lost 2 bases, and 16 bases lay in between. The CDR3 length is 17 residues. CDR3 loop: CASSQDSTGTSNYGYTF. The CDR3 coding sequence is TGCGCCAGCAGCCAAGACTCGACCGGGACATCAAACTATGGCTACACCTTC.

The chain carries TRBV5-4 and TRBJ2-1; 12 nucleotides match TRBD2. Germline CDR1 reads SGHNT; CDR2 reads YYREEE (reference sequence). This CDR3 comprises 18 residues. Unmatched junction bases numbered 8, after V lost 4 bases and J lost 0 bases. The CDR3 loop reads CASSRGLAGQSSYNEQFF. The CDR3 DNA sequence: TGTGCCAGCAGCAGGGGACTAGCGGGCCAAAGCTCCTACAATGAGCAGTTCTTC.

This rearrangement joins TRBV28 to TRBJ1-2; D might be TRBD1 (5 bases). From germline, CDR1 is MDHEN and CDR2 SYDVKM. V lost 7 bases to trimming and J lost 2 bases, with 14 bases between them. The CDR3 contains 14 residues. For the CDR3, the DNA is TGTGCCAGCACCTCCGGGGCGTCGAACTATGGCTACACCTTC. This gives the protein CASTSGASNYGYTF.